The clone carrying this TCR beta chain was found a few times. Antigen specificity is unknown. The CDR3 consists of 15 residues. Deletions cut 4 bases from V and 4 bases from J, with 17 bases between. With constant-segment primers, 5'RACE yielded cDNA libraries of TCR alpha and TCR beta that carried sample barcodes and UMIs. From the 5' RACE reads, TCRdb called clonotypes with MiXCR, one entry per CDR3 protein. The table records roughly 170,000 distinct CDR3 sequences, over 20% of them present only once. This specimen comes from a study of T-cell memory formation after mild COVID-19. Study-wide points: Contracting CD4+ clones lay largely in CM and EM, with CD8+ ones residing in EMRA. CD4+ bias marked clones expanding day 15 to 37, unlike balanced contracting clones. Some clones that responded were present in memory (sampled pre-infection), which suggests cross-reactive memory joined.

The rearrangement joins TRBV12-3 or TRBV12-4 to TRBJ2-7, with D perhaps TRBD2 (6 bases). The sequence was collected from an adult woman who had mild COVID-19 (a few samples of this study predate the infection). Cell type and time point are not known. Source material: PBMCs or a T cell subset sorted from them (not recorded which). CDR3 in amino acids: CASSWGGRQAYEQYF. The CDR3 region has the DNA TGTGCCAGCAGTTGGGGAGGCAGACAAGCGTACGAGCAGTACTTC.